The rows below give T cell receptor beta chains drawn from one sample of a study of T cell repertoires in cytomegalovirus infection. MiXCR, run by TCRdb on the reads, gives a single entry per CDR3 protein. The table lists about 450,000 distinct CDR3 sequences, 31% of them singletons. Sequencing input: PBMCs. These receptors were obtained from a human donor in good health (CMV status not recorded). Some clones in this sample may be carry-over from other donors' samples. CDR3s include the opening cysteine and the closing phenylalanine or tryptophan. Each record gives: D gene, J gene, V gene, clone size, CDR3 protein, CDR3 DNA. D genes are given only for firm matches. The size entry is marked missing in some rows and otherwise reads once, few, many or a size class.

>TRBD2|TRBJ2-7|TRBV7-2|many
CASSYRTSGISYEQYF
TGTGCCAGCAGCTACCGGACTAGCGGGATCTCCTACGAGCAGTACTTC
>TRBD2|TRBJ2-5|TRBV7-8|many
CASSNQILAGGLETQYF
TGTGCCAGCAGCAACCAGATACTAGCGGGGGGGCTGGAGACCCAGTACTTC
>TRBD2|TRBJ2-1|TRBV18|once
CASSQTSGGAGREQFF
TGTGCCAGCTCACAGACTAGCGGGGGCGCGGGGAGAGAGCAGTTCTTC
>TRBD2|TRBJ2-1|TRBV12-3/TRBV12-4|few
CASINVGGAVYNEQFF
TGTGCCAGCATAAATGTCGGGGGGGCTGTCTACAATGAGCAGTTCTTC
>TRBD2|TRBJ2-3|TRBV4-2|NA
CASSQEGLAGIPDTQYF
TGTGCCAGCAGCCAAGAAGGACTAGCGGGGATCCCAGATACGCAGTATTTT
>NA|TRBJ1-5|TRBV10-3|NA
CAISEDGAGNQPQHF
TGTGCCATCAGTGAGGACGGGGCTGGCAATCAGCCCCAGCATTTT
>NA|TRBJ1-5|TRBV6-1|NA
CASSSGLGVYSNQPQHF
TGTGCCAGCAGTTCAGGTTTGGGGGTATATAGCAATCAGCCCCAGCATTTT
>TRBD1|TRBJ1-5|TRBV7-8|few
CASSAWARDRGQPQHF
TGTGCCAGCAGCGCCTGGGCCCGGGACAGGGGTCAGCCCCAGCATTTT
>TRBD1|TRBJ1-2|TRBV3-1|NA
CASSHDRADGYTF
TGTGCCAGCAGCCATGACAGGGCGGATGGCTACACCTTC
>TRBD1|TRBJ1-6|TRBV25-1|few
CASDPGQAHYNSPLHF
TGTGCCAGTGATCCGGGACAGGCTCACTATAATTCACCCCTCCACTTT
>NA|TRBJ1-6|TRBV28|few
CASSSPGPLGSPLHF
TGTGCCAGCAGTTCCCCGGGGCCCTTGGGATCACCCCTCCACTTT
>TRBD1|TRBJ2-7|TRBV4-3|NA
CASSQDWTGEAVGSYEQYF
TGCGCCAGCAGCCAAGACTGGACAGGGGAAGCCGTGGGTTCCTACGAGCAGTACTTC
>NA|TRBJ2-2|TRBV7-6|few
CASSPTGLTGELFF
TGTGCCAGCAGCCCAACTGGGTTGACCGGGGAGCTGTTTTTT
>NA|TRBJ1-6|TRBV15|few
CATSRDRYSPLHF
TGTGCCACCAGCAGGGACCGATATTCACCCCTCCACTTT
>TRBD2|TRBJ2-7|TRBV5-4|NA
CASSLAGLAGAYEQYF
TGTGCCAGCAGCTTGGCGGGACTAGCGGGGGCCTACGAGCAGTACTTC
>NA|TRBJ2-5|TRBV12-3/TRBV12-4|NA
CASTPAYQETQYF
TGTGCCAGCACCCCCGCATATCAAGAGACCCAGTACTTC
>NA|TRBJ2-3|TRBV2|NA
CASSEGTATDTQYF
TGTGCCAGCAGTGAAGGGACTGCTACAGATACGCAGTATTTT
>TRBD1|TRBJ2-1|TRBV23-1|few
CASTGAVGQGQSNEQFF
TGCGCCAGCACGGGGGCCGTAGGACAGGGGCAATCCAATGAGCAGTTCTTC
>NA|TRBJ2-2|TRBV5-1|few
CASSLGDGPNTGELFF
TGCGCCAGCAGCTTGGGGGACGGGCCCAACACCGGGGAGCTGTTTTTT
>NA|TRBJ1-4|TRBV4-1|NA
CASSHLDATNEKLFF
TGCGCCAGCAGCCATCTTGATGCAACTAATGAAAAACTGTTTTTT
>TRBD1|TRBJ1-5|TRBV6-1|NA
CASSSRQGRGVSNQPQHF
TGTGCCAGCAGTTCTAGACAGGGGCGGGGTGTGAGCAATCAGCCCCAGCATTTT
>NA|TRBJ1-5|TRBV3-1|NA
CASSQVHGDQPQHF
TGTGCCAGCAGCCAAGTTCATGGCGATCAGCCCCAGCATTTT
>NA|TRBJ1-5|TRBV12-3/TRBV12-4|NA
CASSFPGTNQLQHF
TGTGCCAGCAGTTTTCCGGGGACTAATCAGCTCCAGCATTTT
>TRBD2|TRBJ2-1|TRBV4-1|NA
CASSQEGAGGSSEQFF
TGCGCCAGCAGCCAAGAAGGAGCGGGGGGGTCTAGTGAGCAGTTCTTC
>NA|TRBJ2-2|TRBV20-1|few
CSARLGGPMTGELFF
TGCAGTGCTAGACTTGGAGGGCCCATGACCGGGGAGCTGTTTTTT
>TRBD1|TRBJ2-7|TRBV20-1|NA
CSAKGQGAYEQYF
TGCAGTGCCAAGGGACAGGGGGCCTACGAGCAGTACTTC
>TRBD2|TRBJ2-5|TRBV7-6|many
CASSLRTAGVQETQYF
TGTGCCAGCAGCTTAAGGACAGCGGGGGTCCAAGAGACCCAGTACTTC
>NA|TRBJ1-6|TRBV7-2|many
CASSAPAGGVSSYNSPLHF
TGTGCCAGCAGCGCTCCTGCGGGGGGAGTGAGCTCCTATAATTCACCCCTCCACTTT
>TRBD2|TRBJ2-1|TRBV7-9|many
CASSLTSGGTYNEQFF
TGTGCCAGCAGCTTAACTAGCGGGGGGACATACAATGAGCAGTTCTTC
>NA|TRBJ2-5|TRBV7-6|few
CASSLMAGRETQYF
TGTGCCAGCAGCTTAATGGCAGGGAGAGAGACCCAGTACTTC
>TRBD1|TRBJ2-5|TRBV6-2/TRBV6-3|few
CASSVPGQEGEETQYF
TGTGCCAGCAGCGTTCCGGGACAGGAAGGGGAAGAGACCCAGTACTTC
>TRBD1|TRBJ1-1|TRBV28|many
CASSLGPGGYRAPMNTEAFF
TGTGCCAGCAGTTTGGGCCCAGGGGGATACAGGGCGCCCATGAACACTGAAGCTTTCTTT
>TRBD2|TRBJ2-7|TRBV5-1|NA
CASSPEPGGAYEQYF
TGCGCCAGCAGCCCGGAGCCGGGGGGGGCCTACGAGCAGTACTTC
>TRBD2|TRBJ2-1|TRBV19|many
CASSKGTSGDEQFF
TGTGCCAGTAGTAAGGGGACTAGCGGGGATGAGCAGTTCTTC
>NA|TRBJ2-1|TRBV11-2|NA
CASSLRLAGGDEQFF
TGTGCCAGCAGCTTAAGACTAGCAGGGGGCGATGAGCAGTTCTTC
>TRBD2|TRBJ2-1|TRBV12-3/TRBV12-4|NA
CASSERGGAYNEQFF
TGTGCCAGCAGTGAGCGGGGAGGGGCCTACAATGAGCAGTTCTTC
>NA|TRBJ1-5|TRBV28|few
CASSLGRDPNQPQHF
TGTGCCAGCAGTTTAGGCAGAGACCCCAATCAGCCCCAGCATTTT
>TRBD2|TRBJ2-5|TRBV24-1|NA
CATEISGGLQETQYF
TGTGCCACCGAAATTAGCGGGGGGCTTCAAGAGACCCAGTACTTC
>NA|TRBJ2-1|TRBV5-4|once
CASSLDVRTYNEQFF
TGTGCCAGCAGCTTGGATGTCAGGACCTACAATGAGCAGTTCTTC
>NA|TRBJ2-7|TRBV6-1|NA
CAIRLVRGGRYEQYF
TGTGCCATCAGATTGGTAAGGGGGGGCCGCTACGAGCAGTACTTC
>TRBD2|TRBJ2-1|TRBV7-9|NA
CASSLRRGGTNEQFF
TGTGCCAGCAGCTTACGCCGGGGGGGCACCAATGAGCAGTTCTTC
>TRBD2|TRBJ2-3|TRBV6-1|few
CASRPPGLTPDTQYF
TGTGCCAGCAGACCCCCGGGACTAACCCCAGATACGCAGTATTTT
>NA|TRBJ1-1|TRBV28|NA
CASSLHSPNTEAFF
TGTGCCAGCAGTTTACACAGTCCGAACACTGAAGCTTTCTTT
>NA|TRBJ1-6|TRBV20-1|NA
CSASLMTGGSPLHF
TGCAGTGCTAGCCTCATGACGGGCGGTTCACCCCTCCACTTT
>NA|TRBJ2-3|TRBV28|few
CASASRGLSTDTQYF
TGTGCCAGTGCCTCCCGGGGCCTTAGCACAGATACGCAGTATTTT
>NA|TRBJ2-3|TRBV28|once
CASSLTRNGRSPTDTQYF
TGTGCCAGCAGCTTGACGAGGAACGGGCGAAGCCCCACAGATACGCAGTATTTT
>TRBD1|TRBJ1-2|TRBV12-3/TRBV12-4|few
CASRSGTATNYGYTF
TGTGCCAGCAGATCCGGGACAGCCACTAACTATGGCTACACCTTC
>NA|TRBJ2-1|TRBV7-8|NA
CASSSRAPVNNEQFF
TGTGCCAGCAGCTCCCGGGCCCCGGTAAACAATGAGCAGTTCTTC
>NA|TRBJ1-6|TRBV20-1|few
CSARDPSRDNSPLHF
TGCAGTGCTAGAGATCCTTCTAGGGATAATTCACCCCTCCACTTT
>NA|TRBJ2-7|TRBV28|few
CASSFEGPAYEQYF
TGTGCCAGCAGCTTCGAGGGGCCGGCCTACGAGCAGTACTTC
>NA|TRBJ2-5|TRBV7-2|many
CASTTLGYETANGKTQYF
TGTGCCAGCACGACCTTGGGTTATGAAACGGCTAACGGGAAAACCCAGTACTTC
>TRBD2|TRBJ2-3|TRBV11-2|NA
CASSYSLRPGLAKTDTQYF
TGTGCCAGCAGCTACTCCCTGAGACCGGGACTAGCGAAGACAGATACGCAGTATTTT
>TRBD2|TRBJ2-3|TRBV15|few
CATSRDPPGLAGVEDTQYF
TGTGCCACCAGCAGAGATCCTCCGGGACTAGCGGGGGTTGAGGATACGCAGTATTTT
>NA|TRBJ1-1|TRBV6-8|NA
CASSYGQTTEAFF
TGTGCCAGCAGTTACGGGCAGACCACTGAAGCTTTCTTT
>TRBD1|TRBJ1-2|TRBV6-6|NA
CASSYSPGQAGGYTF
TGTGCCAGCAGTTACTCGCCCGGACAGGCGGGAGGCTACACCTTC
>NA|TRBJ1-5|TRBV4-1|few
CASSQEGRQGMAPQHF
TGCGCCAGCAGCCAAGAAGGACGCCAGGGGATGGCGCCCCAGCATTTT
>NA|TRBJ1-2|TRBV5-1|once
CASSLGGLTDGYTF
TGCGCCAGCAGCTTGGGGGGACTTACCGATGGCTACACCTTC
>TRBD1|TRBJ1-1|TRBV19|many
CASKAGGEYTEAFF
TGTGCCAGCAAGGCAGGGGGCGAATATACTGAAGCTTTCTTT
>TRBD1|TRBJ1-1|TRBV7-2|few
CSISLDRGTEAFF
TGTTCCATCAGCTTGGACAGGGGAACGGAAGCGTTCTTT
>NA|TRBJ1-6|TRBV11-2|NA
CASSLDFFGSPLHF
TGTGCCAGCAGCTTAGATTTCTTTGGCTCACCCCTCCACTTT